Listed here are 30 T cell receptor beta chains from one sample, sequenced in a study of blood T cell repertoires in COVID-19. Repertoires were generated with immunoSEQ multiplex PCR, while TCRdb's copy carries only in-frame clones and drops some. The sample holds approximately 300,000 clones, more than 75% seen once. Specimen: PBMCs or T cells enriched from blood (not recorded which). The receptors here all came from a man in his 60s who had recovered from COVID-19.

The CDR3 DNA follows: TGCGCCAGCAGCTTACTAGCGGGAGCTCCCAATGAGCAGTTCTTC. Residues: CASSLLAGAPNEQFF. This rearrangement joins TRBV5-1 to TRBJ2-1; TRBD2 matches at 11 bases. CDR1 SGHRS and CDR2 YFSETQ come from the germline V gene. J gave up 6 bases and V 2 bases, and 4 bases lay outside the gene matches. This CDR3 is 15 amino acids long.

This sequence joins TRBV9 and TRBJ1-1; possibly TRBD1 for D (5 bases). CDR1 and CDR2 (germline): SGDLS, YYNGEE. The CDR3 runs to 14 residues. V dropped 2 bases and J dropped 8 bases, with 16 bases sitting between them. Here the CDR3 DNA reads TGTGCCAGCAGCGTTGGACACAAGTCTTCGGAAGCTTTCTTT. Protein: CASSVGHKSSEAFF.

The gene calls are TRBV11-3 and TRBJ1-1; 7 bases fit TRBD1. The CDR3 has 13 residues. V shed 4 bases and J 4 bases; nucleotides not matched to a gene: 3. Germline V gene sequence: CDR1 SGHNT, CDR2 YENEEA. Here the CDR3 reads CASSSQGGTEAFF. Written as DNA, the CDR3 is TGTGCCAGCAGCTCTCAGGGGGGCACTGAAGCTTTCTTT.

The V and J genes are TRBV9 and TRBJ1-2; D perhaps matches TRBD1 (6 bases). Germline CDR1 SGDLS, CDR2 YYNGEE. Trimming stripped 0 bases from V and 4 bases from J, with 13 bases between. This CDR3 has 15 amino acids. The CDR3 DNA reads TGTGCCAGCAGCGTAGGCCAGGGGATTCTCTATGGCTACACCTTC. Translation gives CASSVGQGILYGYTF.

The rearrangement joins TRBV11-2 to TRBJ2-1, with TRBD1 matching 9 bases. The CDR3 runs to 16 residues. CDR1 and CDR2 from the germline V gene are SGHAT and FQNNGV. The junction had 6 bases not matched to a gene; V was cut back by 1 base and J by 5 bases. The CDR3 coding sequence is TGTGCCAGCAGCTTAGGAGACAGGGGGTACCACAATGAGCAGTTCTTC. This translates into CASSLGDRGYHNEQFF.

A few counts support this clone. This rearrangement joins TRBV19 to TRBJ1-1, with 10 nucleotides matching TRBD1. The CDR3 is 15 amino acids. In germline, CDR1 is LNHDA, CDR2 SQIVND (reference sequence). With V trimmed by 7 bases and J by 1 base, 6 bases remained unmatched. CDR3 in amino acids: CASIVRQGANTEAFF. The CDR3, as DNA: TGTGCCAGTATCGTAAGACAGGGGGCGAACACTGAAGCTTTCTTT.

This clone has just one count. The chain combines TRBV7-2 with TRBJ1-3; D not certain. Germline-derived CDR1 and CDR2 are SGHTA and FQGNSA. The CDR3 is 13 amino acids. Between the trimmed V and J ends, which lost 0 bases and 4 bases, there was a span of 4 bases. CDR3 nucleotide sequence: TGTGCCAGCAGCTTAGCTCTGGGAAACACCATATATTTT. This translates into CASSLALGNTIYF.

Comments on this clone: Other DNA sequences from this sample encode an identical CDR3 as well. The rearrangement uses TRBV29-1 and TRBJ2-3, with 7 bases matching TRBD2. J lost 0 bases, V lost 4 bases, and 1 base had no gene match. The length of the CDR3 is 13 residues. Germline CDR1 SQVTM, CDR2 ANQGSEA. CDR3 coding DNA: TGCAGCGTTGTCGGGGGGAGCACAGATACGCAGTATTTT. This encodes CSVVGGSTDTQYF.

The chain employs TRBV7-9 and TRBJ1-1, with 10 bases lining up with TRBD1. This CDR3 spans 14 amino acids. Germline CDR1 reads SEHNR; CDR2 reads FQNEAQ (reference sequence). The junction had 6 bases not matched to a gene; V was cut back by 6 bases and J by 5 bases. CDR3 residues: CASSPDRGLTEAFF. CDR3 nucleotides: TGTGCCAGCAGTCCAGACAGGGGGCTGACTGAAGCTTTCTTT.

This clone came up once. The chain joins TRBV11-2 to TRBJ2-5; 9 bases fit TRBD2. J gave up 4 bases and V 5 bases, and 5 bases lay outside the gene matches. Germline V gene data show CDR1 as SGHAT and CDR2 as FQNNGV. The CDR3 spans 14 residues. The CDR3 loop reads CASSTRSGGETQYF. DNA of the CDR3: TGTGCCAGCAGCACCCGTAGCGGGGGAGAGACCCAGTACTTC.

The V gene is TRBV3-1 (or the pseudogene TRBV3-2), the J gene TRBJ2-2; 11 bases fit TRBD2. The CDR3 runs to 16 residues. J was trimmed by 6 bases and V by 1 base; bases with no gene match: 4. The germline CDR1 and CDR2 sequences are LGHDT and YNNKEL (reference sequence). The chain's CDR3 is CASSQALAGVSGELFF. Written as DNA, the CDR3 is TGTGCCAGCAGCCAAGCACTAGCGGGAGTATCCGGGGAGCTGTTTTTT.

The CDR3 sequence: CATGEDSRTDTQYF. As DNA, the CDR3 is TGTGCCACGGGGGAGGACTCACGCACAGATACGCAGTATTTT. This chain links TRBV15 with TRBJ2-3; TRBD2 is a possible D gene (6 bases). V was clipped by 9 bases and J by 1 base, with 14 bases between them. CDR3 length: 14 amino acids. The germline V gene encodes CDR1 LNHNV and CDR2 YYDKDF (reference sequence).

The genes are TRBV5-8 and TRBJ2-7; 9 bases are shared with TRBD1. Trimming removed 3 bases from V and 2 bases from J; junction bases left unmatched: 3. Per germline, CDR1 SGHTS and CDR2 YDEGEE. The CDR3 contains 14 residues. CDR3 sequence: CASSSGTGTYEQYF. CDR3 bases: TGTGCCAGCAGCTCCGGGACAGGGACCTACGAGCAGTACTTC. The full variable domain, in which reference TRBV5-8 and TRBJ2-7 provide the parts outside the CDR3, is EAGVTQSPTHLIKTRGQQATLRCSPISGHTSVYWYQQALGLGLQFLLWYDEGEERNRGNFPPRFSGRQFPNYSSELNVNALELEDSALYLCASSSGTGTYEQYFGPGTRLTVT.

For the CDR3, the DNA is TGTGCCAGCAGCTCCGGGTCAATCTATGGCTACACCTTC. Its protein product is CASSSGSIYGYTF. The rearrangement links TRBV3-1 (or the pseudogene TRBV3-2) to TRBJ1-2; no reliable D call. V lost 5 bases and J 4 bases, leaving 11 bases between the germline ends. Looked up from germline, CDR1 is LGHDT and CDR2 is YNNKEL (reference sequence). The CDR3 spans 13 residues.

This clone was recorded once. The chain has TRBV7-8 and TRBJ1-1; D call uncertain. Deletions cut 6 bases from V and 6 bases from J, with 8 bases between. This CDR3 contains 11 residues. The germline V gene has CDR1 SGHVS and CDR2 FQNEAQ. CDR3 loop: CASRREAEAFF. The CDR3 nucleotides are TGTGCCAGCAGGAGGGAGGCTGAAGCTTTCTTT.

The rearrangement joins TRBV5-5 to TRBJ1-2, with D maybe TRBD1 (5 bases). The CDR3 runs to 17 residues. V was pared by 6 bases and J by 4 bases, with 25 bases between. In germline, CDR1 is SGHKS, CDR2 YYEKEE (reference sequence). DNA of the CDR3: TGTGCCAGCACCCTCACAGCTAATGTGGAGGGGATCTATGGCTACACCTTC. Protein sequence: CASTLTANVEGIYGYTF.

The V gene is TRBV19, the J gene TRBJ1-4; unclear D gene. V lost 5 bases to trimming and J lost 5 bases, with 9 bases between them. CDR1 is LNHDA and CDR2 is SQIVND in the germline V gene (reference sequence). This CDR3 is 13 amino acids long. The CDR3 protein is CASSVGRNEKLFF. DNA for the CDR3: TGTGCCAGTAGTGTAGGGAGAAATGAAAAACTGTTTTTT.

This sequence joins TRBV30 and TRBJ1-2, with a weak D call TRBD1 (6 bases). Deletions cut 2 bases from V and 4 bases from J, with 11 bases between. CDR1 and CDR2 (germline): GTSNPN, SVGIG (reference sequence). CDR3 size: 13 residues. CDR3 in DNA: TGTGCCTGGAGTCCGACAGGACTCTATGGCTACACCTTC. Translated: CAWSPTGLYGYTF. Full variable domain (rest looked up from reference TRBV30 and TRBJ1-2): SQTIHQWPATLVQPVGSPLSLECTVEGTSNPNLYWYRQAAGRGLQLLFYSVGIGQISSEVPQNLSASRPQDRQFILSSKKLLLSDSGFYLCAWSPTGLYGYTFGSGTRLTVV.

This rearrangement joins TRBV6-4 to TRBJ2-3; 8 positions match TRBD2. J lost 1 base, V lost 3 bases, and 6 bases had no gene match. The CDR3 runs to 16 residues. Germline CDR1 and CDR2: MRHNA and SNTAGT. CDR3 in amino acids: CASSEGRGGRTDTQYF. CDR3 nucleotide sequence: TGTGCCAGCAGTGAGGGTCGCGGGGGGCGCACAGATACGCAGTATTTT.

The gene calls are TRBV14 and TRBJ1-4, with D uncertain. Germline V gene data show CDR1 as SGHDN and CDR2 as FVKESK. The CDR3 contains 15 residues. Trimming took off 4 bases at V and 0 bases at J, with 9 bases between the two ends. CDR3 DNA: TGTGCCAGCAGCCCTCTCAGGACAACTAATGAAAAACTGTTTTTT. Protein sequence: CASSPLRTTNEKLFF.

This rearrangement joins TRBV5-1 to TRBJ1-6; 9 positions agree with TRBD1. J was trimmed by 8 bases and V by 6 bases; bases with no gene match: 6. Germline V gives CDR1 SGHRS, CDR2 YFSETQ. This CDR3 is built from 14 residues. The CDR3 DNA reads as TGCGCCAGCATGGGACAGGGAGTGTATTCACCCCTCCACTTT. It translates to CASMGQGVYSPLHF.

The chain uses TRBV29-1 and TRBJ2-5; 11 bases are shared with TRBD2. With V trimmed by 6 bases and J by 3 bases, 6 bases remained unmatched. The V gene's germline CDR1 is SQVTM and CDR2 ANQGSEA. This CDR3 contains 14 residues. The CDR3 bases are TGCAGCGTAACCGGGACTAGCGGCAAAGAGACCCAGTACTTC. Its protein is CSVTGTSGKETQYF.

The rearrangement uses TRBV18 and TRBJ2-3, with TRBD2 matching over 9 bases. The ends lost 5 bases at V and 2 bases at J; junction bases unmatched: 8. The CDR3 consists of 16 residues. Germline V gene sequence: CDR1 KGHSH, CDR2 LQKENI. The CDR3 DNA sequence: TGTGCCAGCTCAGTTAGCGGGGGACGAGACACAGATACGCAGTATTTT. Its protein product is CASSVSGGRDTDTQYF.

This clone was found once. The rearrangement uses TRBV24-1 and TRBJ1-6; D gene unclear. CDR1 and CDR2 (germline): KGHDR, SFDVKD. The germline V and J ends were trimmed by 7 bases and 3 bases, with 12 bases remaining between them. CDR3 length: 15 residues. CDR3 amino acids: CATSGDTNYNSPLHF. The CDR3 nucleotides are TGTGCCACCAGCGGCGACACCAACTATAATTCACCCCTCCACTTT.

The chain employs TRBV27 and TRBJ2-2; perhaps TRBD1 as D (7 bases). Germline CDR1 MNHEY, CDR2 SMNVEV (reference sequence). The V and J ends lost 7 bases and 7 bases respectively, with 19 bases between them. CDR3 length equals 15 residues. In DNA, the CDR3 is TGTGCCAGCACTGGGGGGACAGTTAAATTCGGGGAGCTGTTTTTT. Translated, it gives CASTGGTVKFGELFF.

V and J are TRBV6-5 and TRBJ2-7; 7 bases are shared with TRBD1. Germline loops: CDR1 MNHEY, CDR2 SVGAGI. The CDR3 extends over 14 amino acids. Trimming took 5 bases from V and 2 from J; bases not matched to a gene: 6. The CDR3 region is CASSLGDRAYEQYF. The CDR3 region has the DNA TGTGCCAGCAGTCTCGGGGACAGAGCCTACGAGCAGTACTTC.

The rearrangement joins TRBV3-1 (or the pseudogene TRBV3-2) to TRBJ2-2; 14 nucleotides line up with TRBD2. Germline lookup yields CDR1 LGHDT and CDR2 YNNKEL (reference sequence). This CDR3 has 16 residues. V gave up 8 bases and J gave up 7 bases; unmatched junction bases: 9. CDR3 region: CASSGLAGAPGGELFF. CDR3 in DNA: TGTGCCAGCTCGGGACTAGCGGGAGCCCCCGGCGGGGAGCTGTTTTTT.

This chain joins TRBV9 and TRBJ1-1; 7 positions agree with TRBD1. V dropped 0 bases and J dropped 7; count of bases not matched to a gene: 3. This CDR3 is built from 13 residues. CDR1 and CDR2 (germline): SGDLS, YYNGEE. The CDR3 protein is CASSVEGAREAFF. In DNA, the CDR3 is TGTGCCAGCAGCGTAGAGGGGGCCCGTGAAGCTTTCTTT.

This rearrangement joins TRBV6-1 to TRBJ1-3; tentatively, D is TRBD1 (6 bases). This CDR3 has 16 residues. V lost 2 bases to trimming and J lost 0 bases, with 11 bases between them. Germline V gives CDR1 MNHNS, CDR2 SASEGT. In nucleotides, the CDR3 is TGTGCCAGCAGTGAAATGGGACACTACTCTGGAAACACCATATATTTT. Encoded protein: CASSEMGHYSGNTIYF.

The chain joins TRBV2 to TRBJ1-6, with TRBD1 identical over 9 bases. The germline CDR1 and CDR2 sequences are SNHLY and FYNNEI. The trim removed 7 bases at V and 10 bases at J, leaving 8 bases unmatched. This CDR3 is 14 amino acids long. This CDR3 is CASIPGQGPSPLHF. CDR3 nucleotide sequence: TGTGCCAGCATCCCGGGACAGGGACCATCACCCCTCCACTTT.